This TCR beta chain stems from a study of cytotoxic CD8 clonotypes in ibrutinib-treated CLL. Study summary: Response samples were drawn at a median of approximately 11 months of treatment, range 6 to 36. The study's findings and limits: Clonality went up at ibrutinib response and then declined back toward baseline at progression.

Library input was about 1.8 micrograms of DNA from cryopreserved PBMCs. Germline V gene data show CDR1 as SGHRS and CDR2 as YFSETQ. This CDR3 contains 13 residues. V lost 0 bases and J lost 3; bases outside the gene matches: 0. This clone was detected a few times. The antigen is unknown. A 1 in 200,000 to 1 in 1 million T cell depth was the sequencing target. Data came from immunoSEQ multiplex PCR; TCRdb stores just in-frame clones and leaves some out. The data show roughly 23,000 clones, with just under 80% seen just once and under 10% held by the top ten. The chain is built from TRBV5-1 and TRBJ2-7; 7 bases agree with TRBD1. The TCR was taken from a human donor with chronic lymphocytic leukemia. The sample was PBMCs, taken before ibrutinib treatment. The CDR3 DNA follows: TGCGCCAGCAGCTTGGACAGGGGCTACGAGCAGTACTTC. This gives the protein CASSLDRGYEQYF.